Listed below are T cell receptor beta chains from one sample, sequenced in a study of cytomegalovirus exposure and HLA in healthy donors. Sequencing used immunoSEQ multiplex PCR; TCRdb keeps in-frame clones, though not all of them. The repertoire holds 90,000 to 110,000 clones, around 83% seen once, with approximately 4% in the top ten. The specimen sequenced was PBMCs. Receptor source: a woman younger than 30 in good health and CMV-seropositive. The CDR3 runs from the conserved cysteine through the conserved F or W. The D gene is left open where the match is weak. Clone size, where shown, is once, few, many, or a class for clones that have expanded.

D gene	J gene	clone size	CDR3 length	V gene	CDR3 protein	CDR3 DNA
TRBD1	TRBJ1-6	.	19	TRBV5-4	CASSWRRGTGGAFNSPLHF	TGTGCCAGCAGCTGGAGGAGAGGGACAGGGGGCGCGTTCAATTCACCCCTCCACTTT
.	TRBJ2-2	.	15	TRBV6-6	CASSYSWADTGELFF	TGTGCCAGCAGTTACTCTTGGGCAGACACCGGGGAGCTGTTTTTT
.	TRBJ1-1	.	11	TRBV6-5	CATKGGTEAFF	TGTGCCACCAAAGGAGGAACTGAAGCTTTCTTT
TRBD1	TRBJ1-4	.	15	TRBV6-5	CASSYGTGTGEKLFF	TGTGCCAGCAGTTACGGGACAGGCACGGGGGAAAAACTGTTTTTT
TRBD2	TRBJ2-7	.	16	TRBV5-5	CASSRFGTSGGDEQYF	TGTGCCAGCAGCCGATTCGGGACTAGCGGGGGTGACGAGCAGTACTTC
.	TRBJ1-2	.	15	TRBV6-1	CASSAPGGRAGGYTF	TGTGCCAGCAGTGCCCCCGGAGGAAGGGCAGGTGGCTACACCTTC
TRBD1	TRBJ1-3	.	17	TRBV7-9	CASRPKTGASSGNTIYF	TGTGCCAGCAGACCTAAGACAGGGGCAAGCTCTGGAAACACCATATATTTT
.	TRBJ2-7	.	14	TRBV5-1	CASRKDTGIDEQYF	TGCGCCAGCCGTAAAGATACAGGGATCGACGAGCAGTACTTC
.	TRBJ1-4	once	15	TRBV5-1	CASSRGNSPGEKLFF	TGCGCCAGCAGCCGCGGGAATAGCCCGGGGGAAAAACTGTTTTTT
TRBD1	TRBJ1-5	.	13	TRBV29-1	CSVVAQGNQPQHF	TGCAGCGTTGTAGCACAGGGGAATCAGCCCCAGCATTTT
.	TRBJ2-1	.	16	TRBV9	CASSPRDRTPYNEQFF	TGTGCCAGCAGCCCGAGAGACAGGACACCATACAATGAGCAGTTCTTC
.	TRBJ2-2	.	12	TRBV2	CASTESGGELFF	TGTGCCAGCACCGAGTCGGGCGGGGAGCTGTTTTTT
TRBD1	TRBJ2-5	.	18	TRBV4-1	CASSQETVGTGFQETQYF	TGCGCCAGCAGCCAAGAAACGGTCGGGACAGGGTTTCAAGAGACCCAGTACTTC
TRBD2	TRBJ2-5	.	13	TRBV2	CASSEPGGETQYF	TGTGCCAGCAGTGAACCGGGGGGAGAGACCCAGTACTTC
.	TRBJ1-2	once	13	TRBV10-3	CAIRQQLNYGYTF	TGTGCCATCAGGCAACAGCTTAACTATGGCTACACCTTC
TRBD2	TRBJ2-2	.	14	TRBV7-3	CASSSTSGTGELFF	TGTGCCAGCAGCTCGACTAGCGGTACCGGGGAGCTGTTTTTT
TRBD1	TRBJ1-1	.	15	TRBV27	CASRLGTGGNTEAFF	TGTGCCAGCCGGTTGGGGACAGGGGGAAACACTGAAGCTTTCTTT
.	TRBJ1-6	.	15	TRBV13	CASSNLEVSNSPLHF	TGTGCCAGCAGTAATCTAGAGGTTTCTAATTCACCCCTCCACTTT
.	TRBJ2-7	.	14	TRBV11-2	CASSLAGPLEGQYF	TGTGCCAGCAGCTTGGCTGGGCCCCTTGAAGGGCAGTACTTC
.	TRBJ1-2	.	11	TRBV10-3	CAISSSYGYTF	TGTGCCATCAGTTCCAGCTATGGCTACACCTTC
.	TRBJ2-2	.	14	TRBV5-1	CASSLSSGSGELFF	TGCGCCAGCAGCCTATCCTCGGGGTCCGGGGAGCTGTTTTTT
TRBD1	TRBJ1-2	.	15	TRBV6-5	CASSYSGQGYYGYTF	TGTGCCAGCAGTTACTCTGGACAGGGCTACTATGGCTACACCTTC
.	TRBJ1-1	.	13	TRBV6-1	CASRRQGNTEAFF	TGTGCCAGCAGGCGCCAGGGGAACACTGAAGCTTTCTTT
TRBD1	TRBJ1-4	.	14	TRBV5-4	CASSWTGGGEKLFF	TGTGCCAGCAGCTGGACAGGGGGTGGTGAAAAACTGTTTTTT
TRBD1	TRBJ1-2	.	15	TRBV18	CASSRDRGRNYGYTF	TGTGCCAGCTCACGGGACAGGGGGCGTAACTATGGCTACACCTTC
.	TRBJ1-2	.	15	TRBV19	CASSIGGGRSSGYTF	TGTGCCAGTAGTATAGGCGGGGGGCGATCATCTGGCTACACCTTC
.	TRBJ1-3	.	17	TRBV4-1	CASSQDLGGGRGNTIYF	TGCGCCAGCAGCCAAGATCTCGGGGGGGGTCGAGGAAACACCATATATTTT
TRBD2	TRBJ2-1	.	16	TRBV28	CASSFLLAGVYNEQFF	TGTGCCAGCAGTTTCCTTTTAGCGGGAGTCTACAATGAGCAGTTCTTC
.	TRBJ2-5	few	12	TRBV25-1	CASSVARETQYF	TGTGCCAGCAGTGTGGCCAGGGAGACCCAGTACTTC
.	TRBJ1-4	.	15	TRBV27	CASRRRGPSNEKLFF	TGTGCCAGCAGGCGTAGGGGCCCGAGTAATGAAAAACTGTTTTTT
TRBD1	TRBJ1-2	.	13	TRBV27	CASSLAQGGGYTF	TGTGCCAGCAGTTTAGCGCAGGGGGGCGGCTACACCTTC
.	TRBJ1-1	once	17	TRBV2	CASSQDGEERMNTEAFF	TGTGCCAGCAGTCAAGACGGGGAGGAGCGTATGAACACTGAAGCTTTCTTT
.	TRBJ2-5	.	15	TRBV18	CASSLRRGLQETQYF	TGTGCCAGCTCACTGCGGCGGGGTCTCCAAGAGACCCAGTACTTC
TRBD2	TRBJ2-1	.	17	TRBV7-9	CANDRGGLAGVYNEQFF	TGTGCCAACGATAGGGGGGGACTAGCGGGAGTCTACAATGAGCAGTTCTTC
.	TRBJ2-5	.	14	TRBV6-5	CASSYSDTEETQYF	TGTGCCAGCAGTTACTCGGACACGGAAGAGACCCAGTACTTC
TRBD2	TRBJ2-3	.	18	TRBV28	CASSSIDLTSGSTDTQYF	TGTGCCAGCAGTTCCATAGACCTTACTAGCGGAAGCACAGATACGCAGTATTTT
TRBD1	TRBJ2-3	.	16	TRBV9	CASSAEGGGRTDTQYF	TGTGCCAGCAGCGCGGAAGGGGGCGGTAGGACAGATACGCAGTATTTT
TRBD2	TRBJ2-1	once	13	TRBV10-3	CAITSGGLNEQFF	TGTGCCATTACTAGCGGGGGACTTAATGAGCAGTTCTTC
TRBD1	TRBJ1-3	.	17	TRBV6-1	CASSERDRGYSGNTIYF	TGTGCCAGCAGTGAAAGGGACAGGGGATACTCTGGAAACACCATATATTTT